The source of this T cell receptor (beta chain) is a study of blood T cell repertoires in COVID-19. Per the study methods: Amplification of reference gene primers was used by the study to estimate nucleated cell counts. Profiled with immunoSEQ multiplex PCR; TCRdb holds only in-frame clones, not every one. V and J calls and clone size are given by that table; D and trimming were obtained from the DNA. The table includes some 97,000 clones, 70% to 90% detected once. From germline, CDR1 is LGHNT and CDR2 FRNRAP. V was trimmed by 2 bases and J by 0 bases, leaving 17 bases between them. This CDR3 is 18 amino acids long.

Source material: peripheral blood. The genes are TRBV12-5 and TRBJ1-5; no clear D gene. The receptor comes from a human donor in a cohort sampled during active COVID-19. CDR3 sequence (DNA): TGTGCTAGTGGTTTGACTAAAGACGGAAGCTATAGCAATCAGCCCCAGCATTTT. Its translation is CASGLTKDGSYSNQPQHF.